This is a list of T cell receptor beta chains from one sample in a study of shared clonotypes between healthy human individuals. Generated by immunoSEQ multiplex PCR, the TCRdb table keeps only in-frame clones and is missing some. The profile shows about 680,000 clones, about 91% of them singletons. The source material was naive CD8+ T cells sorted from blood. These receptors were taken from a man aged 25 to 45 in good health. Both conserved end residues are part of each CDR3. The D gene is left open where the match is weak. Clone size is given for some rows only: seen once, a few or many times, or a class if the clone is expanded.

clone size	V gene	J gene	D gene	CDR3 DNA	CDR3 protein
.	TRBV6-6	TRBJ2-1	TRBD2	TGTGCCAGCAGTTACCGAGCGGGAGAAGGCAATGAGCAGTTCTTC	CASSYRAGEGNEQFF
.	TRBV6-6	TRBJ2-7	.	TGTGCCAGCAGTTACGTGGGGGACCACGAGCAGTACTTC	CASSYVGDHEQYF
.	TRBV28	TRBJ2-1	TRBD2	TGTGCCAGCAGCCTCGGGGCTAGCGGGTCTGGCTCCTACAATGAGCAGTTCTTC	CASSLGASGSGSYNEQFF
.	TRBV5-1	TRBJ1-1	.	TGCGCCAGCAGCGGGGGGAGCGGGGAAACTGAAGCTTTCTTT	CASSGGSGETEAFF
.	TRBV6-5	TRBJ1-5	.	TGTGCCAGCAGACTCGGGGCCAGCAATCAGCCCCAGCATTTT	CASRLGASNQPQHF
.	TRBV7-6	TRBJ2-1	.	TGTGCCAGCAGCTTGAGCGGTGAGCAGTTCTTC	CASSLSGEQFF
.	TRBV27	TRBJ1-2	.	TGTGCCAGCGGGGGGGGTTTGAACTATGGCTACACCTTC	CASGGGLNYGYTF
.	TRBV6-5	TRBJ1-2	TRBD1	TGTGCCAGCAGTTACAATACAGGGGGCTATGGCTACACCTTC	CASSYNTGGYGYTF
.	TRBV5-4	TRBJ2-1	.	TGTGCCAGCAGCTTTAGTAGCGGTATATACAATGAGCAGTTCTTC	CASSFSSGIYNEQFF
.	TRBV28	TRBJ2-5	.	TGTGCCAGCAGTTCCTCACATGAGGAGACCCAGTACTTC	CASSSSHEETQYF
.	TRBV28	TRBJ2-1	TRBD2	TGTGCCAGCAGTCAAGGGACTAGCGGAACTGCAAGCTCCTACAATGAGCAGTTCTTC	CASSQGTSGTASSYNEQFF
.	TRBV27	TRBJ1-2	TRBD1	TGTGCCAGCAGTTTATCGAGGACAGGGCGATATGGCTACACCTTC	CASSLSRTGRYGYTF
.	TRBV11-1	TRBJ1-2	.	TGTGCCAGCAGCCCGAGGGACTCCACGGGCTATGGCTACACCTTC	CASSPRDSTGYGYTF
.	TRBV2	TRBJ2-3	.	TGTGCCAGCAGGCCCCAATGCACAGATACGCAGTATTTT	CASRPQCTDTQYF
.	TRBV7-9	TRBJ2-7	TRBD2	TGTGCCAGCAGCCCCAGACTAGCGGAGAAGTACTACGAGCAGTACTTC	CASSPRLAEKYYEQYF
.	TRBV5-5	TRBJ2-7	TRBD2	TGTGCCAGCAGCTTTAGACTAGCGGGAGGTAGGGGCTACGAGCAGTACTTC	CASSFRLAGGRGYEQYF
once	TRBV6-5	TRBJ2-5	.	TGTGCCAGCAGTTACTCCCCTTCCGGCCAAGAGACCCAGTACTTC	CASSYSPSGQETQYF
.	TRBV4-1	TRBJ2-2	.	TGCGCCAGCAGCCACCTCTACACCGGGGAGCTGTTTTTT	CASSHLYTGELFF
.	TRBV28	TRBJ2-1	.	TGTGCCAGCAGTAGGGTATACCATAAGTTCTTC	CASSRVYHKFF
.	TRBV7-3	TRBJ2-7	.	TGTGCCAGCAGCCCCCCGGGGTCGGGAGAGCAGTACTTC	CASSPPGSGEQYF
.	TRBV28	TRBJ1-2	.	TGTGCCAGCAGCCTGGAACCGGGCCGACTCGAAACGGGGTATGGCTACACCTTC	CASSLEPGRLETGYGYTF
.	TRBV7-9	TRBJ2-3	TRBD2	TGTGCCAGCAGCTTAGCCACTAGCGGGAGCACAGATACGCAGTATTTT	CASSLATSGSTDTQYF
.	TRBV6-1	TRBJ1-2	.	TGTGCCAGCATTCACGACCTGGTCGAGGGAGTAGGCTACACCTTC	CASIHDLVEGVGYTF
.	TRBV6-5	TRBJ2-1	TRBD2	TGTGCCAGCAGTTACGGCGGGAGGAGGGATGAGCAGTTCTTC	CASSYGGRRDEQFF
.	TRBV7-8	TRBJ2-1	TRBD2	TGTGCCAGCAGCTCCCCCCGGCTGACTAGCGGGAGCTACAATGAGCAGTTCTTC	CASSSPRLTSGSYNEQFF
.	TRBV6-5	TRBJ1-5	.	TGTGCCAGCAGTTACTCGCCCCCCCCGGGTCAGCCCCAGCATTTT	CASSYSPPPGQPQHF
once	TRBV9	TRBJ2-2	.	TGTGCCAGCAGCCCAGAGGATTACACCGGGGAGCTGTTTTTT	CASSPEDYTGELFF
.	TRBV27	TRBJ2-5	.	TGTGCCACCCATGGAGGGGAGACCCAGTACTTC	CATHGGETQYF
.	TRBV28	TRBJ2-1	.	TGTGCCAGCAGTTTTGACGATGAGCAGTTCTTC	CASSFDDEQFF